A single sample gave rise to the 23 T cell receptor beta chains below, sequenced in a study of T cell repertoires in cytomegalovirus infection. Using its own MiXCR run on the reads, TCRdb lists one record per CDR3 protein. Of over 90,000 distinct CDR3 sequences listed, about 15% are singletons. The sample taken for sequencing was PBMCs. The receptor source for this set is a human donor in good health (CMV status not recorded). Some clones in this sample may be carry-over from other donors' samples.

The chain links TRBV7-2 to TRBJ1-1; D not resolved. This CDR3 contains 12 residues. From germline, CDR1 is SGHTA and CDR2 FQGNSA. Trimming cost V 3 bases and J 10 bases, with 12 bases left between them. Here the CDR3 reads CASSFSGFIAFF. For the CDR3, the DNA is TGTGCCAGCAGCTTCTCTGGTTTTATAGCTTTCTTT.

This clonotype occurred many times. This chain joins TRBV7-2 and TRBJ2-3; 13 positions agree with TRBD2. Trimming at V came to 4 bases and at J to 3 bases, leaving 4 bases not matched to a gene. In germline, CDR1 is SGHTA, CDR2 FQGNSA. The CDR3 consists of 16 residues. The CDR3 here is CASSSGLAGATDTQYF. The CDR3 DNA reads TGTGCCAGCAGCTCCGGACTAGCGGGGGCAACAGATACGCAGTATTTT.

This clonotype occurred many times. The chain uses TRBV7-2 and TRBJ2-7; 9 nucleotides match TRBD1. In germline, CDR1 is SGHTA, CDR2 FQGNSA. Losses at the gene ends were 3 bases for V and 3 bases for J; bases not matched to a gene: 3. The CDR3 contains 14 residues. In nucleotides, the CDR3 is TGTGCCAGCAGCTTTGACAGGGGGAGCTACGAGCAGTACTTC. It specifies CASSFDRGSYEQYF.

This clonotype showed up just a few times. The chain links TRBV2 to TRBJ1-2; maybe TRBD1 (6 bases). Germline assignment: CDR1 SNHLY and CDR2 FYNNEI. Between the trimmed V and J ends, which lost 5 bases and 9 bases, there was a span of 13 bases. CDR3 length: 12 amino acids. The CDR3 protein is CASSRQEGRYTF. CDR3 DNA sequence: TGTGCCAGCAGTCGACAGGAAGGTCGCTACACCTTC.

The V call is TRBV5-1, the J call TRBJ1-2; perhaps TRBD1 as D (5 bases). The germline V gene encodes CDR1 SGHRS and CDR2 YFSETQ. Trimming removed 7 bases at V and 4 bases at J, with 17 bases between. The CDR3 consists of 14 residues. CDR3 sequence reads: CASALGTAVYGYTF. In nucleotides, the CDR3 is TGCGCCAGCGCACTTGGGACGGCGGTCTATGGCTACACCTTC.

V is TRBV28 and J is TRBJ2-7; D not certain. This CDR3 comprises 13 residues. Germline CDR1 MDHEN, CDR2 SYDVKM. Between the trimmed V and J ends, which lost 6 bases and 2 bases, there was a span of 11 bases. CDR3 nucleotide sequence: TGTGCCAGCAGCCCCTTTTGGGCCTACGAGCAGTACTTC. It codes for CASSPFWAYEQYF.

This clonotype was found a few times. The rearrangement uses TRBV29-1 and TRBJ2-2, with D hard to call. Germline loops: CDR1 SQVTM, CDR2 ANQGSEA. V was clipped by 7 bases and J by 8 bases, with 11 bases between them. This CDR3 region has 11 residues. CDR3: CSALVRGELFF. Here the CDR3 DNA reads TGCAGCGCCCTTGTTAGAGGGGAGCTGTTTTTT.

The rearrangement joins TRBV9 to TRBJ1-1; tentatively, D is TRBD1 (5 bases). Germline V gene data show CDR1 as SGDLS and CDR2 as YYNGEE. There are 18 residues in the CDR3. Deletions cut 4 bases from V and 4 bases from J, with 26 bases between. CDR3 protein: CASSSQRGVPGGVTEAFF. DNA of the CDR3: TGTGCCAGCAGCTCCCAACGAGGGGTCCCTGGGGGGGTCACTGAAGCTTTCTTT.

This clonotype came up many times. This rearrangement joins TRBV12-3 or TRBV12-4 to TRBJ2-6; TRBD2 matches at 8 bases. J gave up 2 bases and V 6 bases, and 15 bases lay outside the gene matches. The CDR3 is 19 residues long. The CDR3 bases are TGTGCCAGCAGCCCGCCCCTGAGGGTAGCGGGGCCTGGGGCCAACGTCCTGACTTTC. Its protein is CASSPPLRVAGPGANVLTF.

CDR3 loop: CASSVGQVNQPQHF. The CDR3, as DNA: TGTGCCAGCAGTGTAGGGCAGGTAAATCAGCCCCAGCATTTT. V usage is TRBV2 and J usage is TRBJ1-5; D is ambiguous. CDR3 size: 14 residues. CDR1 is SNHLY, CDR2 FYNNEI, per germline. Trimming left V 4 bases short and J 4 bases short, with 11 bases between.

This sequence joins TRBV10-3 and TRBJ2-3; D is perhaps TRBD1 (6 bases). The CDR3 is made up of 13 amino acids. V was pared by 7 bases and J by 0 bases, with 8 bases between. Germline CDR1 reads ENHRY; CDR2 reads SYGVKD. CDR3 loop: CAIKGESTDTQYF. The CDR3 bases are TGTGCCATCAAGGGGGAAAGCACAGATACGCAGTATTTT.

The CDR3 protein is CAISSETGYEQYF. DNA for the CDR3: TGTGCCATCAGTAGTGAGACAGGATACGAGCAGTACTTC. The chain links TRBV10-3 to TRBJ2-7; D is perhaps TRBD1 (6 bases). V lost 5 bases, J lost 4 bases, and 12 bases lay in between. Germline loops: CDR1 ENHRY, CDR2 SYGVKD. The CDR3 length is 13 residues.

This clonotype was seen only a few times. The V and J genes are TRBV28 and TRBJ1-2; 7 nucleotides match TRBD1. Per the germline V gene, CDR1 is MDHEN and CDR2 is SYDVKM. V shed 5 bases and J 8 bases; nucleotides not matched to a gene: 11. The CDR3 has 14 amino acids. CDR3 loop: CASSEIGGEEGYTF. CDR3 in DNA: TGTGCCAGCAGTGAGATAGGGGGCGAAGAGGGCTACACCTTC.

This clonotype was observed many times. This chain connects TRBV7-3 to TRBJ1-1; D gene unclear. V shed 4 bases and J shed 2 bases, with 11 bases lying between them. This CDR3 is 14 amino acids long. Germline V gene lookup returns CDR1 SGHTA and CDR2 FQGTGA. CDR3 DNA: TGTGCCAGCAGCTCAGATGGCGTCAACACTGAAGCTTTCTTT. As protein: CASSSDGVNTEAFF.

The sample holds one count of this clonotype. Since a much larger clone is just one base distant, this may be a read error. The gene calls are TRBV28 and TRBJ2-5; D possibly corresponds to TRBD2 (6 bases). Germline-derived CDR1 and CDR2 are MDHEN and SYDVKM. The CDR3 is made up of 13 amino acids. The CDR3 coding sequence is TGTACCAGCGGGTCCCCGGGTAGGGAGACCCAGTACTTC. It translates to CTSGSPGRETQYF.

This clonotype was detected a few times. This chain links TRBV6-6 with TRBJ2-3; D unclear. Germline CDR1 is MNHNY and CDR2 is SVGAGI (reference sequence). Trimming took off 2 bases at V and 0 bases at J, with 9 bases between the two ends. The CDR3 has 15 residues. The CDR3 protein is CASSYVGSSTDTQYF. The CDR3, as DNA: TGTGCCAGCAGTTACGTGGGTAGTAGCACAGATACGCAGTATTTT.

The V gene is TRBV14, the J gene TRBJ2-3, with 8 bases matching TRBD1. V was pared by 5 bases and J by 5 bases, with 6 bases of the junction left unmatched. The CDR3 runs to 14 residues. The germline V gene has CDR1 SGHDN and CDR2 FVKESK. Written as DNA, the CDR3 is TGTGCCAGCAGCAAGAGACAGGGGATAGATACGCAGTATTTT. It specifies CASSKRQGIDTQYF.

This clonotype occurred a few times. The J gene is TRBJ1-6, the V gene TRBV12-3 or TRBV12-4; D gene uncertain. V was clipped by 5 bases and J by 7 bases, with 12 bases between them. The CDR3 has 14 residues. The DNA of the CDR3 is TGTGCCAGCAGTCTCCGACGCCCGAATTCACCCCTCCACTTT. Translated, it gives CASSLRRPNSPLHF.

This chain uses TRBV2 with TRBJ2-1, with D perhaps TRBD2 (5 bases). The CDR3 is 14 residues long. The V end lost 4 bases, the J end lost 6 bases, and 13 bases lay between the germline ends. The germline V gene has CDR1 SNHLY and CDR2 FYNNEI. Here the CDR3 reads CASSGGQLSNEQFF. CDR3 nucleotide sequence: TGTGCCAGCAGTGGCGGGCAGCTCTCCAATGAGCAGTTCTTC. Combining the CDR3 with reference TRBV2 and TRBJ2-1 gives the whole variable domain EPEVTQTPSHQVTQMGQEVILRCVPISNHLYFYWYRQILGQKVEFLVSFYNNEISEKSEIFDDQFSVERPDGSNFTLKIRSTKLEDSAMYFCASSGGQLSNEQFFGPGTRLTVL.

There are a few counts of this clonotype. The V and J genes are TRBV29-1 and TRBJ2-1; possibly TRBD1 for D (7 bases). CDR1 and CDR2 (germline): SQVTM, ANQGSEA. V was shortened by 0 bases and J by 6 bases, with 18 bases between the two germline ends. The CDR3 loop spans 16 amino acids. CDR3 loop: CSVEDLTGRMGNEQFF. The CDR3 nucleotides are TGCAGCGTTGAAGATCTGACAGGGAGGATGGGCAATGAGCAGTTCTTC.

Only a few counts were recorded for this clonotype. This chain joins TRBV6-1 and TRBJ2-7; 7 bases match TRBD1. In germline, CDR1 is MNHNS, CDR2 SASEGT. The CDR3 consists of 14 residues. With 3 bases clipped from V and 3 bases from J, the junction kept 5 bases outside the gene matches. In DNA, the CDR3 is TGTGCCAGCAGTGAGGCGACAGGGAACTACGAGCAGTACTTC. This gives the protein CASSEATGNYEQYF.

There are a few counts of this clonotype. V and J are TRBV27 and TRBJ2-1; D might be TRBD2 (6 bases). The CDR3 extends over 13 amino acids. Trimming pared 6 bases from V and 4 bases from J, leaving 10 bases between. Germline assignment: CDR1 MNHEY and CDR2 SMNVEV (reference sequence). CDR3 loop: CASRFRGYNEQFF. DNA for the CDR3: TGTGCCAGCAGGTTTCGGGGGTACAATGAGCAGTTCTTC.

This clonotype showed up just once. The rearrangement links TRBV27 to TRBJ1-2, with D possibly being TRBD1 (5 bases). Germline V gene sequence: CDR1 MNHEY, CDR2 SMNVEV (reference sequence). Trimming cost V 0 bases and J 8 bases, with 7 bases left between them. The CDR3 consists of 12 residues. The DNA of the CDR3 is TGTGCCAGCAGTTTATCGGGGCGCGGCTACACCTTC. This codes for CASSLSGRGYTF.